These T cell receptor beta chains were read from a single sample in a study of early T cells in non-severe SARS-CoV-2 infection. TCRdb re-derived calls from the 5' RACE reads in MiXCR, one entry per CDR3 protein. The sample has 68,000 or so distinct CDR3 sequences; 12% are singletons. The sample taken for sequencing was whole blood. These receptors were collected from an adult who was a healthcare worker with PCR-confirmed SARS-CoV-2 infection or an uninfected control (not recorded which). Both conserved end residues are part of each CDR3. D genes are given only for firm matches. The size of a clone is reported for some rows only, either as once, few or many, or as a class for expanded clones.

>TRBJ1-2|few|-|TRBV5-1
TGCGCCAGCAGGCCGGGACCAAACTATGGCTACACCTTC
CASRPGPNYGYTF
>TRBJ2-2|-|-|TRBV11-2
TGTGCCAGTTCCGGGACGGTAAACACCGGGGAGCTGTTTTTT
CASSGTVNTGELFF
>TRBJ2-1|many|TRBD2|TRBV2
TGTGCCACGGGCGGGGGTTTTGGGGAGCAGTTCTTC
CATGGGFGEQFF
>TRBJ1-6|-|TRBD1|TRBV7-8
TGTGCCAGCAGCCACCGATCCAGGGGGCGAAGGTATAATTCACCCCTCCACTTT
CASSHRSRGRRYNSPLHF
>TRBJ2-1|-|-|TRBV7-9
TGTGCCAGCAGCCGAACAGGGATGAATGAGCAGTTCTTC
CASSRTGMNEQFF
>TRBJ2-7|many|-|TRBV11-2
TGTGCCAGCACCAATATGGGGATATACGAGCAGTACTTC
CASTNMGIYEQYF
>TRBJ1-5|few|TRBD1|TRBV27
TGTGCCAGCAGTTCCTGGACAGGTAGCAATCAGCCCCAGCATTTT
CASSSWTGSNQPQHF
>TRBJ1-6|-|-|TRBV20-1
TGCAGTGCTCAGTGGGGGGATAATTCACCCCTCCACTTT
CSAQWGDNSPLHF
>TRBJ1-5|-|-|TRBV29-1
TGCAGCGTTGCAAGTCAGAATTCCAATCAGCCCCAGCATTTT
CSVASQNSNQPQHF
>TRBJ1-1|few|TRBD1|TRBV30
TGTGCCTGGAATACCGATGCGACAGGGGATCACACTGAAGCTTTCTTT
CAWNTDATGDHTEAFF
>TRBJ2-3|-|-|TRBV5-1
TGCGCCAGCATGGCAACGGGGGGCACAGATACGCAGTATTTT
CASMATGGTDTQYF
>TRBJ2-7|few|-|TRBV20-1
TGCAGTGCTATGGCTTCCAAGGGTATCTACGAGCAGTACTTC
CSAMASKGIYEQYF
>TRBJ2-3|many|TRBD2|TRBV20-1
TGCAGTGCTCAACCTAGCGGGGGGATATCCACAGATACGCAGTATTTT
CSAQPSGGISTDTQYF
>TRBJ2-7|-|-|TRBV19
TGTGCCAGTAGTACGATCGGGACTGGCATCTACGAGCAGTACTTC
CASSTIGTGIYEQYF
>TRBJ1-2|few|-|TRBV30
TGTGCCTGGAGTGTACATATTGGCTACACCTTC
CAWSVHIGYTF
>TRBJ1-1|many|-|TRBV10-1
TGCGCCAGCAGTGGCGGTAACACTGAAGCTTTCTTT
CASSGGNTEAFF
>TRBJ2-4|many|TRBD2|TRBV27
TGTGCCAGCAGTTTTAGCGGGGGCTTAAACATTCAGTACTTC
CASSFSGGLNIQYF
>TRBJ2-1|few|-|TRBV12-3/TRBV12-4
TGTGCCAGCAGTCTCCCTTTAGGTGAGCAGTTCTTC
CASSLPLGEQFF
>TRBJ2-5|-|TRBD1|TRBV19
TGTGCCAGTAGCGGGACAGGGGAAGAGACCCAGTACTTC
CASSGTGEETQYF
>TRBJ2-1|few|-|TRBV2
TGTGCCAGCAGTCGTCACTCCAATGAGCAGTTCTTC
CASSRHSNEQFF
>TRBJ1-5|many|-|TRBV30
TGTGCCTGGAGTCCCGGCAATCAGCCCCAGCATTTT
CAWSPGNQPQHF
>TRBJ2-3|-|-|TRBV20-1
TGCAGTGCTCAGAGGGAGGCAAGCACAGATATGCAGTATTTT
CSAQREASTDMQYF
>TRBJ1-3|-|-|TRBV12-3/TRBV12-4
TGTGCCAGCAGTTTTTACTCGGGGTTCTCTGGAAACACCATATATTTT
CASSFYSGFSGNTIYF
>TRBJ1-6|-|TRBD1|TRBV7-2
TGTGCCAGCAGCTTATTAGGACAGGGGCTTTCACCCCTCCACTTT
CASSLLGQGLSPLHF
>TRBJ1-1|-|-|TRBV18
TGTGCCAGCTCCCCTGTCCCGGCGAACACTGAAGCTTTCTTT
CASSPVPANTEAFF
>TRBJ1-1|many|-|TRBV6-5
TGTGCCAGCAGTTACCGGAGGAACACTGAAGCTTTCTTT
CASSYRRNTEAFF
>TRBJ2-7|many|-|TRBV6-2/TRBV6-3
TGTGCCAGCCGGGAGTTCTACGAGCAGTACTTC
CASREFYEQYF
>TRBJ2-2|few|-|TRBV29-1
TGCAGCGTTGATTTAGGTTTTACCGGGGAGCTGTTTTTT
CSVDLGFTGELFF
>TRBJ2-7|many|-|TRBV11-2
TGTGCCAGCAGCTTAATAAGGAAGCCCTACGAGCAGTACTTC
CASSLIRKPYEQYF
>TRBJ2-1|many|-|TRBV27
TGTGCCAGCAGCCCTAGGACCCTCAGATACAATGAGCAGTTCTTC
CASSPRTLRYNEQFF
>TRBJ1-2|few|TRBD1|TRBV27
TGTGCCAGCAGTTTCAGGGGGGGCTATGGCTACACCTTC
CASSFRGGYGYTF
>TRBJ2-7|-|TRBD2|TRBV29-1
TGCAGCGCGCGGGGGGGACAGCAAGAGCTCTACGAGCAGTACTTC
CSARGGQQELYEQYF
>TRBJ2-7|many|TRBD1|TRBV7-6
TGTGCCAGCAGCCAGACAGGGCCCTACGAGCAGTACTTC
CASSQTGPYEQYF
>TRBJ2-2|-|-|TRBV19
TGTGCCAGTAGCCTCCCGATGCCCGCCGGGGAGCTGTTTTTT
CASSLPMPAGELFF
>TRBJ1-1|-|-|TRBV6-6
TGTGCCAGCAGTTACACGGAACTTAACACTGAAGCTTTCTTT
CASSYTELNTEAFF
>TRBJ2-7|few|TRBD2|TRBV27
TGTGCCAGCAGTTCACCCACTAGCGGTACCTACGAGCAGTACTTC
CASSSPTSGTYEQYF
>TRBJ2-7|many|-|TRBV5-5
TGTGCCAGCAGCTTCGAGGGTATGAGCTCCTACGAGCAGTACTTC
CASSFEGMSSYEQYF
>TRBJ1-6|few|TRBD1|TRBV7-8
TGTGCCAGCAGCTCAACAGGGGAGCGTAATTCACCCCTCCACTTT
CASSSTGERNSPLHF
>TRBJ2-5|many|-|TRBV18
TGTGCCAGCTCACCGTTGGACAGTAAACAAGAGACCCAGTACTTC
CASSPLDSKQETQYF
>TRBJ1-2|few|TRBD1|TRBV11-2
TGTGCCAGCAGGAGGCCGGGACAGGGGAACTATGGCTACACCTTC
CASRRPGQGNYGYTF
>TRBJ1-2|many|TRBD1|TRBV30
TGTGCCTGGAGTCCCCCTCCGGGACAGGCCAAATTCTATGGCTACACCTTC
CAWSPPPGQAKFYGYTF
>TRBJ2-7|-|-|TRBV18
TGTGCCAGCTCACCAGGGTCCGCGGCCTCCTCCTACGAGCAGTACTTC
CASSPGSAASSYEQYF
>TRBJ2-1|-|-|TRBV27
TGTGCCAGTTCGCCGGATCCCCGAGGGCCAAAGCAGTTCTTC
CASSPDPRGPKQFF
>TRBJ2-6|few|-|TRBV2
TGTGCCAGCAGTGTGGAAGGTCCGGGCGGGGCCAACGTCCTGACTTTC
CASSVEGPGGANVLTF
>TRBJ2-4|many|TRBD1|TRBV29-1
TGCAGCGTTGGGGGACAGGGGGCCGGGGCCAAAAACATTCAGTACTTC
CSVGGQGAGAKNIQYF
>TRBJ1-1|few|-|TRBV6-2/TRBV6-3
TGTGCCAGCAGTAACACTGAAGCTTTCTTT
CASSNTEAFF
>TRBJ2-2|-|-|TRBV20-1
TGCAGTGCTACAGGGTCCGGGGAGCTGTTTTTT
CSATGSGELFF
>TRBJ2-3|few|-|TRBV29-1
TGCAGCGCCCCTACGGGGCCGACGACAGATACGCAGTATTTT
CSAPTGPTTDTQYF
>TRBJ2-1|many|TRBD1|TRBV12-3/TRBV12-4
TGTGCCAGCAGTGTCAGGGGGCAGCTTGAGCAGTTCTTC
CASSVRGQLEQFF
>TRBJ2-3|few|-|TRBV7-9
TGTGCCAGCAGCCGGCTTGTCCAGCTCAGCACAGATACGCAGTATTTT
CASSRLVQLSTDTQYF
>TRBJ2-7|-|-|TRBV29-1
TGCAGCGTTGAGGGGGCCCTCTACGAGCAGTACTTC
CSVEGALYEQYF
>TRBJ2-5|many|-|TRBV5-4
TGTGCCAGCAGTCGGCAGGGTATGGAGACCCAGTACTTC
CASSRQGMETQYF
>TRBJ1-1|-|-|TRBV10-3
TGTGCCATCAGTGAGTCGGCAGGGTGGCGAGCTTTCTTT
CAISESAGWRAFF
>TRBJ1-5|many|TRBD1|TRBV2
TGTGCCAGCAGAGGCGGGACAGGGAGCAATCAGCCCCAGCATTTT
CASRGGTGSNQPQHF
>TRBJ2-7|-|TRBD1|TRBV7-2
TGTGCCAGCAGCCGGGACAGGCTGGGGGAGCAGTACTTC
CASSRDRLGEQYF
>TRBJ2-1|-|-|TRBV11-2
TGTGCCAGCAGCTCTGGTTGTACATCGTACAATGAGCAGTTCTTC
CASSSGCTSYNEQFF